This T cell receptor (beta chain) was identified during a study of T cell responses to AZD1222 COVID-19 vaccine. Sequencing was performed with immunoSEQ multiplex PCR; in TCRdb, only in-frame clones are kept and a portion is missing. The repertoire includes some 130,000 clones, roughly 90% of them detected once, and 1.5% to 2% sits in the top ten. Study-wide findings and caveats: Baseline antibody screening turned up just a handful of seropositive AZD1222 recipients. The sample set comprised mostly white British donors with more females, and clonal diversity was possibly underestimated. Two doses of AZD1222 preceded a rise in Spike-specific TCR breadth and depth.

This clone showed up just a few times. The antigen is unknown. The CDR3 covers 15 residues. After removal of 4 bases from V and 9 bases from J, the junction contained 9 bases not matched to a gene. In germline, CDR1 is SGHDT, CDR2 YYEEEE. Specimen: peripheral blood, collected on day 0 of AZD1222 vaccination. This TCR derives from an adult in good health. The rearrangement uses TRBV5-6 and TRBJ1-6; 8 nucleotides match TRBD1. The CDR3 here is CASSPRTGRASPLHF. The CDR3 DNA follows: TGTGCCAGCAGCCCCAGGACAGGGAGGGCTTCACCCCTCCACTTT.